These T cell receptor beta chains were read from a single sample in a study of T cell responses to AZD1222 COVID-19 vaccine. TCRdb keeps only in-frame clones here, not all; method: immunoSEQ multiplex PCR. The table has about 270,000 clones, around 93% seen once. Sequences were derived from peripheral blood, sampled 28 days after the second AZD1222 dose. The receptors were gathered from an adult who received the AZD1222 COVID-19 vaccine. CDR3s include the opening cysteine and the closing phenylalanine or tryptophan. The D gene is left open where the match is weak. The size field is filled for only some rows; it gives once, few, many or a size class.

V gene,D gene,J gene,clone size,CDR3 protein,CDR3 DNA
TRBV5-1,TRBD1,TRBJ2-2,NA,CASSGRQGSTGELFF,TGCGCCAGCAGCGGACGACAGGGGTCCACCGGGGAGCTGTTTTTT
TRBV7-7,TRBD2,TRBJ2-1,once,CASSPTSGRNNEQFF,TGTGCCAGCAGCCCCACTAGCGGGAGGAACAATGAGCAGTTCTTC
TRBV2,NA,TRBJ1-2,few,CASSPSGPYGYTF,TGTGCCAGCAGTCCGAGTGGGCCCTATGGCTACACCTTC
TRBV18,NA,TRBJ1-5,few,CASSPGSGMGQPQHF,TGTGCCAGCTCACCCGGATCGGGGATGGGTCAGCCCCAGCATTTT
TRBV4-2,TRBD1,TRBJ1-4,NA,CASRPGQGFEKLFF,TGTGCCAGCAGACCGGGACAGGGGTTTGAAAAACTGTTTTTT
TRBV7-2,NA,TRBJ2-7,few,CATGELVHYEQYF,TGTGCCACGGGGGAACTAGTGCACTACGAGCAGTACTTC
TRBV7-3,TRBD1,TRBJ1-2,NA,CASSLMAGGAYGYTF,TGTGCCAGCAGCTTAATGGCAGGGGGGGCCTATGGCTACACCTTC
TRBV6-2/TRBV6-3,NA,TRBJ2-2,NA,CASSWGGTPLTGELFF,TGTGCCAGCAGTTGGGGCGGGACACCTTTGACCGGGGAGCTGTTTTTT
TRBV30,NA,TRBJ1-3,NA,CAWSPGRSSGNTIYF,TGTGCCTGGAGCCCGGGGAGGTCCTCTGGAAACACCATATATTTT
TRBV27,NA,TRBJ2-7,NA,CASSPSTLGVEQYF,TGTGCCAGCAGTCCCTCAACTCTAGGAGTCGAGCAGTACTTC
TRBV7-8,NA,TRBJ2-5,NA,CASSPPAGTRETQYF,TGTGCCAGCAGCCCCCCGGCGGGGACCAGAGAGACCCAGTACTTC
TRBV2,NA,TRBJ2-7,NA,CASSVGQTDEQYF,TGTGCCAGCAGTGTGGGGCAGACCGACGAGCAGTACTTC
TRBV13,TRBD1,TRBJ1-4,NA,CASSGGTEFNEKLFF,TGTGCCAGCAGCGGGGGGACAGAATTTAATGAAAAACTGTTTTTT
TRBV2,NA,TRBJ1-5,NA,CASSAGRAYQPQHF,TGTGCCAGCAGTGCGGGCAGAGCCTATCAGCCCCAGCATTTT
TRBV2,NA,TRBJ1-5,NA,CASRKQSISNQPQHF,TGTGCCAGCAGAAAACAGTCTATCAGCAATCAGCCCCAGCATTTT
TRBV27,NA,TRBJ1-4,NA,CASSRRGLGNEKLFF,TGTGCCAGCAGTCGGCGGGGGTTAGGGAATGAAAAACTGTTTTTT
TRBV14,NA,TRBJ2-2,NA,CASSQALRAGELFF,TGTGCCAGCAGCCAGGCCCTAAGGGCCGGGGAGCTGTTTTTT
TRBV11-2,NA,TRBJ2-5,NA,CASSLVGSGTKTQYF,TGTGCCAGCAGCTTAGTAGGGAGCGGGACAAAGACCCAGTACTTC
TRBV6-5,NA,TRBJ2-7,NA,CASSPGQLKYEQYF,TGTGCCAGCAGCCCAGGACAGCTCAAGTACGAGCAGTACTTC
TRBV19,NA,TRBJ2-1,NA,CASSIGYRAGNEQFF,TGTGCCAGTAGTATAGGTTACAGGGCCGGCAATGAGCAGTTCTTC
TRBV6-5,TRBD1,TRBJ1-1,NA,CASSLRQGPTEAFF,TGTGCCAGCAGTCTCCGACAGGGCCCGACTGAAGCTTTCTTT
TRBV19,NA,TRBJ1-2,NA,CASSISTGYGYTF,TGTGCCAGTAGTATATCAACGGGGTATGGCTACACCTTC
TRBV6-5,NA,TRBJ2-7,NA,CASSPGRGGEQYF,TGTGCCAGCAGCCCCGGACGGGGCGGCGAGCAGTACTTC
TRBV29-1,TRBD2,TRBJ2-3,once,CSVVPRLAGVGDTQYF,TGCAGCGTTGTTCCGAGACTAGCGGGAGTGGGAGATACGCAGTATTTT
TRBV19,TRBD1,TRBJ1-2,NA,CASTTGQGQWYGYTF,TGTGCCAGTACTACCGGACAGGGGCAGTGGTATGGCTACACCTTC
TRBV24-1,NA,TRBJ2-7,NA,CATSDPRQGTYEQYF,TGTGCCACCAGTGATCCCCGGCAGGGGACCTACGAGCAGTACTTC
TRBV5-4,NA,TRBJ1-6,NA,CASSPGTKNSPLHF,TGTGCCAGCAGCCCCGGGACAAAAAATTCACCCCTCCACTTT
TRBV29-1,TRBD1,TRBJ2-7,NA,CSVVRTGGYEQYF,TGCAGCGTTGTCAGGACAGGGGGGTACGAGCAGTACTTC
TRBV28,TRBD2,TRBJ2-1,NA,CASPSSGEIFGQFF,TGTGCCAGCCCCTCTAGCGGAGAGATTTTTGGGCAGTTCTTC
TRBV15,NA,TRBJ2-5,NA,CATSKTGHPKETQYF,TGTGCCACCAGCAAAACAGGCCACCCTAAAGAGACCCAGTACTTC
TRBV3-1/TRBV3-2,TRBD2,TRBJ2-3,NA,CASSQAISGGPSDTQYF,TGTGCCAGCAGCCAAGCTATTAGCGGGGGGCCCTCAGATACGCAGTATTTT
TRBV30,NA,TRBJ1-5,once,CAWSAWVNQPQHF,TGTGCCTGGAGTGCATGGGTAAATCAGCCCCAGCATTTT
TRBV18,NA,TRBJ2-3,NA,CASSPRQNTDTQYF,TGTGCCAGCTCACCGCGGCAGAACACAGATACGCAGTATTTT
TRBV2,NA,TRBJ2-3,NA,CASSESSMTQYF,TGTGCCAGCAGTGAATCCAGTATGACGCAGTATTTT
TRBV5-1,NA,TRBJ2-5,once,CASRQGTRRETQYF,TGCGCCAGCAGACAGGGAACCCGAAGAGAGACCCAGTACTTC
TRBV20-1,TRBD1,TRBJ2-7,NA,CSASRGRDEQYF,TGCAGTGCTAGTAGGGGGCGGGACGAGCAGTACTTC
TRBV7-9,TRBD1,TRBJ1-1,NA,CASSPAQGRTEAFF,TGTGCCAGCAGCCCCGCACAGGGGCGCACTGAAGCTTTCTTT
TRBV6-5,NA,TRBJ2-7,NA,CASSSRQAPSYEQYF,TGTGCCAGCAGTTCGCGACAGGCTCCTTCCTACGAGCAGTACTTC
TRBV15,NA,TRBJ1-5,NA,CATSRDFQPQHF,TGTGCCACCAGCAGAGATTTTCAGCCCCAGCATTTT
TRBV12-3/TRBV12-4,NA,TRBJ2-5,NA,CASRTTGSETQYF,TGTGCCAGCAGGACAACAGGGAGCGAGACCCAGTACTTC